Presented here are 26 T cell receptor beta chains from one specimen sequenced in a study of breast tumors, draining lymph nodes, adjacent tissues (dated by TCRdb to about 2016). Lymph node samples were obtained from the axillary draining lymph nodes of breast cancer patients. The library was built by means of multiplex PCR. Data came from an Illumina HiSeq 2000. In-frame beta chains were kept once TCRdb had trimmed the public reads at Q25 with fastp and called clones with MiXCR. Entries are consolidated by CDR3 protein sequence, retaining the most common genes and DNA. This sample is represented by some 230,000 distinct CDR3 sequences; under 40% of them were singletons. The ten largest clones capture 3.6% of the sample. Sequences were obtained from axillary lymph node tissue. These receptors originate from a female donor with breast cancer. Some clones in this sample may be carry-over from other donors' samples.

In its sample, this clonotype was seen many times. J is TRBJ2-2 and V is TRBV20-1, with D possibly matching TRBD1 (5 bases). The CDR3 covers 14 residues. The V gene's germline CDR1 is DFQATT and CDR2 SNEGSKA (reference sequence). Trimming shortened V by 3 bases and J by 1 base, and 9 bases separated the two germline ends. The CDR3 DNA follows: TGCAGTGCTAGGGGGCGTTGGAACACCGGGGAGCTGTTTTTT. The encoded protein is CSARGRWNTGELFF.

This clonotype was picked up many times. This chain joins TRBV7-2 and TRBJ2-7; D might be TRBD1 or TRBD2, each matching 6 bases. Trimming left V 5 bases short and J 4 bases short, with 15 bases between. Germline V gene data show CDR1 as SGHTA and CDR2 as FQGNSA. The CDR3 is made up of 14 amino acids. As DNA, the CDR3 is TGTGCCAGCAGCCCAAGGGGGGCTGGGTACGAGCAGTACTTC. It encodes CASSPRGAGYEQYF.

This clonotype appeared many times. The CDR3 nucleotides are TGTGCCAGCAGCTCACAGGGCGATTACGAGCAGTACTTC. Residues: CASSSQGDYEQYF. This sequence joins TRBV7-2 and TRBJ2-7; D is perhaps TRBD1 (6 bases). V lost 4 bases to trimming and J lost 4 bases, with 11 bases between them. The CDR3 extends over 13 amino acids. Germline assignment: CDR1 SGHTA and CDR2 FQGNSA.

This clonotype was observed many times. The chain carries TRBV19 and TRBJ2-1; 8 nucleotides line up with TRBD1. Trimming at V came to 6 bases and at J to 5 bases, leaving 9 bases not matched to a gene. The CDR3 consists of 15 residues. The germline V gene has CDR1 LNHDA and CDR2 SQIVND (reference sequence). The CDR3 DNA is TGTGCCAGTAGGGATAGGGGACAGGAGAACAATGAGCAGTTCTTC. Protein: CASRDRGQENNEQFF.

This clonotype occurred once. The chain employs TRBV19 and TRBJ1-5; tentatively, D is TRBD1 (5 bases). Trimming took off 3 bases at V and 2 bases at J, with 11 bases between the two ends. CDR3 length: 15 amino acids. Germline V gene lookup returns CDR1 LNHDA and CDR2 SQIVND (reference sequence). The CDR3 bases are TGTGCCAGTAGTATGTGGGGACGTGGCAATCAGCCCCAGCATTTT. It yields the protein CASSMWGRGNQPQHF. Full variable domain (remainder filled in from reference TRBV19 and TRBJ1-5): DGGITQSPKYLFRKEGQNVTLSCEQNLNHDAMYWYRQDPGQGLRLIYYSQIVNDFQKGDIAEGYSVSREKKESFPLTVTSAQKNPTAFYLCASSMWGRGNQPQHFGDGTRLSIL.

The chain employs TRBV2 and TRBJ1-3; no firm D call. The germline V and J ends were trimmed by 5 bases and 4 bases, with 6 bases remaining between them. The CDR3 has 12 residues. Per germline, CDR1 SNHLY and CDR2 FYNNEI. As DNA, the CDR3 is TGTGCCAGCAGTACCCAGGGAAACACCATATATTTT. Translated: CASSTQGNTIYF.

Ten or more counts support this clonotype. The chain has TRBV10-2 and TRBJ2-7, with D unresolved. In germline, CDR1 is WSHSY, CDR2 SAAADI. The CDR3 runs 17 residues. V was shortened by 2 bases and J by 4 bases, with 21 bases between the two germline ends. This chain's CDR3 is CASSEPDIFTSSYEQYF. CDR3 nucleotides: TGCGCCAGCAGTGAGCCTGATATTTTTACAAGTTCTTACGAGCAGTACTTC.

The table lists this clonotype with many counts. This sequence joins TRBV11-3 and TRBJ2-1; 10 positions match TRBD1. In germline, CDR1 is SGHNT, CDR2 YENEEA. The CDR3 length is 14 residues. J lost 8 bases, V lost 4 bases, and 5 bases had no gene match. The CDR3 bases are TGTGCCAGCAGCTCGGGACAGGGGACGGATGAGCAGTTCTTC. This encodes CASSSGQGTDEQFF.

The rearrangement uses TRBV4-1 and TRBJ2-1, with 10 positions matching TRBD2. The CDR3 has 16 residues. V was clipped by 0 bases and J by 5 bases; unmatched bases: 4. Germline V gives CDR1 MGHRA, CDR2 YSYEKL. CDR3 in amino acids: CASSQDPGLANNEQFF. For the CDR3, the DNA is TGCGCCAGCAGCCAAGACCCGGGACTAGCGAACAATGAGCAGTTCTTC.

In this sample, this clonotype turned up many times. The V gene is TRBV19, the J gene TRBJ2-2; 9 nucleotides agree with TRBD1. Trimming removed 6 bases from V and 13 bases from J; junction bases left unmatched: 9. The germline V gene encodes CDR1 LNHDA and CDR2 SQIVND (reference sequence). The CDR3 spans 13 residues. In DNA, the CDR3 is TGTGCCAGTAGGGACAGGGGAGAGAGCTTGCTGTTTTTT. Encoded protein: CASRDRGESLLFF.

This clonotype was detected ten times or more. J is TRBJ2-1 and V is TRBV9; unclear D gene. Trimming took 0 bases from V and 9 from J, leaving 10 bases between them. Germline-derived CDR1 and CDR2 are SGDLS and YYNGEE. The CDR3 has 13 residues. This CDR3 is CASSVGRAFEQFF. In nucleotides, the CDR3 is TGTGCCAGCAGCGTAGGGCGAGCTTTTGAGCAGTTCTTC. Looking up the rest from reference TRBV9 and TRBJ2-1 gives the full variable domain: DSGVTQTPKHLITATGQRVTLRCSPRSGDLSVYWYQQSLDQGLQFLIQYYNGEERAKGNILERFSAQQFPDLHSELNLSSLELGDSALYFCASSVGRAFEQFFGPGTRLTVL.

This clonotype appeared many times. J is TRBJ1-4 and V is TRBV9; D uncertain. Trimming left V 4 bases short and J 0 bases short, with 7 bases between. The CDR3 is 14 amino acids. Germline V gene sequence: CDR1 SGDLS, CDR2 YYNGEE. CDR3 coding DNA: TGTGCCAGCAGCTTCTCCGCAACTAATGAAAAACTGTTTTTT. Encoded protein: CASSFSATNEKLFF. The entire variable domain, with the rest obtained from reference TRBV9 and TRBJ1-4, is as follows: DSGVTQTPKHLITATGQRVTLRCSPRSGDLSVYWYQQSLDQGLQFLIQYYNGEERAKGNILERFSAQQFPDLHSELNLSSLELGDSALYFCASSFSATNEKLFFGSGTQLSVL.

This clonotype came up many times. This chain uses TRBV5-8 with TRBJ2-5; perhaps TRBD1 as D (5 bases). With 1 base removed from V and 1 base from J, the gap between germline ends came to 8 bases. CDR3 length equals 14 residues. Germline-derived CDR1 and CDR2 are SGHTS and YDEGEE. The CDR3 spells CASSLRGAQETQYF. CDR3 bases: TGTGCCAGCAGCTTGCGTGGGGCCCAAGAGACCCAGTACTTC.

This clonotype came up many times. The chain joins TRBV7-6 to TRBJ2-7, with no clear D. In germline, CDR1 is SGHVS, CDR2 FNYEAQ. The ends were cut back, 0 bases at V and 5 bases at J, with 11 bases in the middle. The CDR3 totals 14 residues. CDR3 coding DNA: TGTGCCAGCAGCTTAGCTTTTGGGAACAACGAGCAGTACTTC. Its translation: CASSLAFGNNEQYF. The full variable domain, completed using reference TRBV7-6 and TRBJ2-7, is GAGVSQSPRYKVTKRGQDVALRCDPISGHVSLYWYRQALGQGPEFLTYFNYEAQQDKSGLPNDRFSAERPEGSISTLTIQRTEQRDSAMYRCASSLAFGNNEQYFGPGTRLTVT.

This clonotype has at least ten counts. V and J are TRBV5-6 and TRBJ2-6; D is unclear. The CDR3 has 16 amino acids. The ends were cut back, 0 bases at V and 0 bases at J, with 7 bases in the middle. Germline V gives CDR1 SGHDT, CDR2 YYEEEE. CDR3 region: CASSLVAHSGANVLTF. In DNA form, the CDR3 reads TGTGCCAGCAGCTTGGTGGCCCACTCTGGGGCCAACGTCCTGACTTTC.

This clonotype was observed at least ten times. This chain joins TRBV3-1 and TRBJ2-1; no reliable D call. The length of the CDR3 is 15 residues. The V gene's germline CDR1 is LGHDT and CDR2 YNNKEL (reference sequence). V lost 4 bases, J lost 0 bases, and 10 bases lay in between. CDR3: CASSPDRSSYNEQFF. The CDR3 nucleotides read TGTGCCAGCAGCCCTGACCGAAGCTCCTACAATGAGCAGTTCTTC.

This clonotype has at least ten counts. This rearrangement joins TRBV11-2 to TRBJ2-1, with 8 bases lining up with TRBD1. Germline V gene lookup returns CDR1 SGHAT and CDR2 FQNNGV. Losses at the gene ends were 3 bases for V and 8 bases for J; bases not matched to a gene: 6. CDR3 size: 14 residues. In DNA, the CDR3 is TGTGCCAGCAGCTTGGGGACAGGTTGGCATGAGCAGTTCTTC. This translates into CASSLGTGWHEQFF. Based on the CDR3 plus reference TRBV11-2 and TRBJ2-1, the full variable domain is EAGVAQSPRYKIIEKRQSVAFWCNPISGHATLYWYQQILGQGPKLLIQFQNNGVVDDSQLPKDRFSAERLKGVDSTLKIQPAKLEDSAVYLCASSLGTGWHEQFFGPGTRLTVL.

CDR3 DNA: TGTTCGTCTAGTCTCGAAGGAGTCGGTTCACCCCTCCACTTT. As protein: CSSSLEGVGSPLHF. The chain recombines TRBV6-6 with TRBJ1-6; no definite D call. This CDR3 comprises 14 residues. Per germline, CDR1 MNHNY and CDR2 SVGAGI (reference sequence).

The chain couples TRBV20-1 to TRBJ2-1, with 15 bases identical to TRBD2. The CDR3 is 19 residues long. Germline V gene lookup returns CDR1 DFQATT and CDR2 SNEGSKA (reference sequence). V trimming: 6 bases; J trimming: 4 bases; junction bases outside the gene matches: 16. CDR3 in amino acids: CSAPTPGLAGGKGYNEQFF. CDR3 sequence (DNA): TGCAGTGCACCAACTCCGGGACTAGCGGGAGGAAAAGGGTACAATGAGCAGTTCTTC.

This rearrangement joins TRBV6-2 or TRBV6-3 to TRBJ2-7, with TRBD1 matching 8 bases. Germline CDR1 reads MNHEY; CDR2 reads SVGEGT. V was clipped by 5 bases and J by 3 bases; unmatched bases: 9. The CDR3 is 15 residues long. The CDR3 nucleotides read TGTGCCAGCAGTGACACTTCGACAGGGGACTACGAGCAGTACTTC. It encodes CASSDTSTGDYEQYF.

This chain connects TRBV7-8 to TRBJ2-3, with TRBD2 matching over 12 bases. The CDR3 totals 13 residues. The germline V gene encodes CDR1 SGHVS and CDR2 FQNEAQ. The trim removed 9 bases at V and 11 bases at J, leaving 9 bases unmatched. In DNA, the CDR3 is TGTGCCAGTGGACTAGCGGGGTACAATGAGCAGTATTTT. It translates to CASGLAGYNEQYF. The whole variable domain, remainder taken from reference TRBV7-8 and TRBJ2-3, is GAGVSQSPRYKVAKRGQDVALRCDPISGHVSLFWYQQALGQGPEFLTYFQNEAQLDKSGLPSDRFFAERPEGSVSTLKIQRTQQEDSAVYLCASGLAGYNEQYFGPGTRLTVL.

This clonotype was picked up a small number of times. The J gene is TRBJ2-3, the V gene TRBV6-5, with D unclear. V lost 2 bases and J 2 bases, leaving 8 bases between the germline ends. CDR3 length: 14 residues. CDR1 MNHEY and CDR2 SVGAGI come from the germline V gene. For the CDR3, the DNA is TGTGCCAGCAGTTACGTGGCAAACACAGATACGCAGTATTTT. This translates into CASSYVANTDTQYF.

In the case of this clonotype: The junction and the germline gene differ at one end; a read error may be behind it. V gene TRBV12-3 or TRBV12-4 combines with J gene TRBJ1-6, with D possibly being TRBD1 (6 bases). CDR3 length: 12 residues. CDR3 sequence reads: CASSEGRGALYF. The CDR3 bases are TGTGCCAGCAGTGAAGGCAGGGGCGCCCTATACTTT.

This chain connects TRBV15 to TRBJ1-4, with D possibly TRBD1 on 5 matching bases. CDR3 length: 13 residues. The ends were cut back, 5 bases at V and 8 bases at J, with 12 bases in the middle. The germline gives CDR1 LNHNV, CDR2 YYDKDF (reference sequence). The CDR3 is CATSGGGGEKLFF. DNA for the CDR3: TGTGCCACCAGCGGGGGTGGGGGGGAAAAACTGTTTTTT. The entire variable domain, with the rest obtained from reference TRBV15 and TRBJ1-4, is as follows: DAMVIQNPRYQVTQFGKPVTLSCSQTLNHNVMYWYQQKSSQAPKLLFHYYDKDFNNEADTPDNFQSRRPNTSFCFLDIRSPGLGDTAMYLCATSGGGGEKLFFGSGTQLSVL.

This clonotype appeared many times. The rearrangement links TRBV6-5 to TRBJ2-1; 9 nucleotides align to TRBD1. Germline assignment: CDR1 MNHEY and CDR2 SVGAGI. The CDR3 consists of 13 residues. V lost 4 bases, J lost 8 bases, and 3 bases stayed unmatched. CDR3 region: CASSWTGVDEQFF. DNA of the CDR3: TGTGCCAGCAGTTGGACAGGGGTCGATGAGCAGTTCTTC.

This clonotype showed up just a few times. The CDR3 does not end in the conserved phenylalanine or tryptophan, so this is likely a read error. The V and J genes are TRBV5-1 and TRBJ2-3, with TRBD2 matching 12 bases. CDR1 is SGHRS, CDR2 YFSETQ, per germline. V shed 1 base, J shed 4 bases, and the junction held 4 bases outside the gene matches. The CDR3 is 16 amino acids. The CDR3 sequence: CASSLSLAGGADTQYL. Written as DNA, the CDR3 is TGCGCCAGCAGCTTGTCCCTAGCGGGGGGGGCAGATACGCAGTATTTA.